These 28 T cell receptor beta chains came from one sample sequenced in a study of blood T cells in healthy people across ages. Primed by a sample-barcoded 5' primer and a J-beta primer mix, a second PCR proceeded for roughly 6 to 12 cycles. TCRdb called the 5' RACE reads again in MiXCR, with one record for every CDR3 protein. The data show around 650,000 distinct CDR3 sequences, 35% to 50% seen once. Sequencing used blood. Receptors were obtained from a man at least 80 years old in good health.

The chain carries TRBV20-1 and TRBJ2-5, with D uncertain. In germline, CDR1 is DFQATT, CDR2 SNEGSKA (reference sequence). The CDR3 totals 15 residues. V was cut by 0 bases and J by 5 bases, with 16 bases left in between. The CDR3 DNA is TGCAGTGCTAGAGATATTCTGCCCGGTAGGGAGACCCAGTACTTC. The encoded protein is CSARDILPGRETQYF.

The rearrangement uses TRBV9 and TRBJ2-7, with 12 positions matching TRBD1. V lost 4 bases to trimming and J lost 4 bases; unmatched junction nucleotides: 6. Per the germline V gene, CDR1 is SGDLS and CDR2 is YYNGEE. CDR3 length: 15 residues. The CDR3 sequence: CASSKGGQGAYEQYF. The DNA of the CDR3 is TGTGCCAGCAGCAAGGGGGGACAGGGGGCATACGAGCAGTACTTC.

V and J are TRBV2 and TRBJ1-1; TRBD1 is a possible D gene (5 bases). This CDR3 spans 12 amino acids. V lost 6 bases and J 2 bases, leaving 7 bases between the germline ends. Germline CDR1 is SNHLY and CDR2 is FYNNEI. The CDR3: CASRDTNTEAFF. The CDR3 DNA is TGTGCCAGCAGGGACACAAACACTGAAGCTTTCTTT.

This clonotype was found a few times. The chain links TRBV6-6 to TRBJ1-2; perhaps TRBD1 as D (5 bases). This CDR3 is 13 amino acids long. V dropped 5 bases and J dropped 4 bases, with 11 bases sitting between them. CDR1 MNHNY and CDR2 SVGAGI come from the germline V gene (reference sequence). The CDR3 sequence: CASSAQGSYGYTF. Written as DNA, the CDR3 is TGTGCCAGCAGTGCCCAGGGCTCCTATGGCTACACCTTC.

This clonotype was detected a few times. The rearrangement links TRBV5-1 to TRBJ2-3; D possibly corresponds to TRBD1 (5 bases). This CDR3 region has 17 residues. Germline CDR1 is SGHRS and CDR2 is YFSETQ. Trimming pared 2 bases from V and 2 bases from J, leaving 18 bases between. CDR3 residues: CASSFGPQGGSTDTQYF. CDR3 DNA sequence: TGCGCCAGCAGCTTTGGACCTCAGGGTGGCTCCACAGATACGCAGTATTTT.

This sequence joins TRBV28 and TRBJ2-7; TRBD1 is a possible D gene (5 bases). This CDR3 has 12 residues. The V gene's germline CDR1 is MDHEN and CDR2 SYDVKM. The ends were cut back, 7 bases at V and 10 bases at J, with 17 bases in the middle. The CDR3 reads CASTRAQAIQYF. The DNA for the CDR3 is TGTGCCAGCACCAGGGCTCAGGCAATTCAGTACTTC.

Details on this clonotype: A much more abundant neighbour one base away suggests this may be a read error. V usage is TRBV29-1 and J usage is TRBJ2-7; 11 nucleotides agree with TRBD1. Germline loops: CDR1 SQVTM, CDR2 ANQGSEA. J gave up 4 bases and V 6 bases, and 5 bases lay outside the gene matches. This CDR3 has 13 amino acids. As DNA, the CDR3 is TGCAGCGTCAGGACAGGGGGCGCGTACGAGCAGTACTTC. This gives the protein CSVRTGGAYEQYF.

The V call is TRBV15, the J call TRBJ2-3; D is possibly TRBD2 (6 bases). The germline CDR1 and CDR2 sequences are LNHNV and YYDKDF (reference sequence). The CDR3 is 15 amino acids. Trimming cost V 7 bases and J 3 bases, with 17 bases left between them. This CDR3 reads CATMPQGGGTDTQYF. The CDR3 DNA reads TGTGCCACCATGCCCCAGGGCGGAGGGACAGATACGCAGTATTTT.

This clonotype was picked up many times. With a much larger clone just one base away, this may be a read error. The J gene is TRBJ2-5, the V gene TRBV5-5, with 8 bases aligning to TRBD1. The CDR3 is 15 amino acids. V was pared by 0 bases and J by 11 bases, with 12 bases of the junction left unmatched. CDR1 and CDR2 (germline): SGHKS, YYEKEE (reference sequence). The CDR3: CASSLGQGYSNEQYF. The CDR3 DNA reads TGTGCCAGCAGCTTGGGACAGGGGTACTCCAATGAGCAGTACTTC.

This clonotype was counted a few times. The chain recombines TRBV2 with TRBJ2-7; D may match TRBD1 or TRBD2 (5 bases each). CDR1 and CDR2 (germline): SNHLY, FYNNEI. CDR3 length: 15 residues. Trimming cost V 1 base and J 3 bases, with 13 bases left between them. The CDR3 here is CASSEEGLRDYEQYF. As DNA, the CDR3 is TGTGCCAGCAGTGAAGAGGGGCTCCGGGACTACGAGCAGTACTTC.

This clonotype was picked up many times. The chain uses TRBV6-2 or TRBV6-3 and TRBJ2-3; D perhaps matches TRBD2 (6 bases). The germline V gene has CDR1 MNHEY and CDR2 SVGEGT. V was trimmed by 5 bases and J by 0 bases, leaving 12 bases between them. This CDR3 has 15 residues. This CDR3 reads CASSPRRGSTDTQYF. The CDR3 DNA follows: TGTGCCAGCAGTCCCCGGCGGGGTAGCACAGATACGCAGTATTTT.

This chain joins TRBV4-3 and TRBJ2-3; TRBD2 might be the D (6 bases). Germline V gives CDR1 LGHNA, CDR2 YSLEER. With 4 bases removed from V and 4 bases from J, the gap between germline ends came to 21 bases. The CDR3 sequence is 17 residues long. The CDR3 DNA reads TGCGCCAGCAGCCCGAGGCGGGACGGGGGTGTGGCAGATACGCAGTATTTT. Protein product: CASSPRRDGGVADTQYF.

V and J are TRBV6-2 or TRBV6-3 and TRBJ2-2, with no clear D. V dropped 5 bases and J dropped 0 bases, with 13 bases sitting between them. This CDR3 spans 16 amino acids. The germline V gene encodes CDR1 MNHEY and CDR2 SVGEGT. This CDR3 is CASSRVTRPNTGELFF. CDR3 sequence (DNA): TGTGCCAGCAGTCGGGTGACTCGGCCGAACACCGGGGAGCTGTTTTTT.

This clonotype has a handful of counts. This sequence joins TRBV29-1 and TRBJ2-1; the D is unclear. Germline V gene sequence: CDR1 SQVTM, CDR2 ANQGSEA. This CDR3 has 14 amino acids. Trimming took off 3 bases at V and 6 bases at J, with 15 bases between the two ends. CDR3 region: CSVDSASSINEQFF. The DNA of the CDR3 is TGCAGCGTTGACAGCGCATCCTCTATCAATGAGCAGTTCTTC.

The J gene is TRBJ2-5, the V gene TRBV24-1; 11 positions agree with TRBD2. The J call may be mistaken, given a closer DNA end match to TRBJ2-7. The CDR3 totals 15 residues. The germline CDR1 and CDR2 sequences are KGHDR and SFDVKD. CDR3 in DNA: TGTGCCACCAGTGATGGAACTAGCGGGAGCGACGAGCAGTACTTC. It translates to CATSDGTSGSDEQYF.

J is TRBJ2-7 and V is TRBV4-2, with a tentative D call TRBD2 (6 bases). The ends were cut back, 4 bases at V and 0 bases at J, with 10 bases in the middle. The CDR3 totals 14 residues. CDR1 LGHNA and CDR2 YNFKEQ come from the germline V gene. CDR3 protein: CASSRPGVSYEQYF. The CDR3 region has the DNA TGTGCCAGCAGCCGCCCGGGGGTCTCCTACGAGCAGTACTTC.

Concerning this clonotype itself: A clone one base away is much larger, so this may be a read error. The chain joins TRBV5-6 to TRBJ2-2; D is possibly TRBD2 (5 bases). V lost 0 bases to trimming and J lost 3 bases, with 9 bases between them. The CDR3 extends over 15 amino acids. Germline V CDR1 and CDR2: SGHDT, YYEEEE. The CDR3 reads CASSLVQRDTGELFF. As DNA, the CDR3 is TGTGCCAGCAGCTTGGTACAGAGGGACACCGGGGAGCTGTTTTTT.

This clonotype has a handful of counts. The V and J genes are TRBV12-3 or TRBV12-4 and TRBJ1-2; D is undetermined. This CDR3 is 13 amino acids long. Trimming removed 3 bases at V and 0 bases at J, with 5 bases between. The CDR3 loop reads CASSFRANYGYTF. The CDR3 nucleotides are TGTGCCAGCAGTTTCCGGGCTAACTATGGCTACACCTTC.

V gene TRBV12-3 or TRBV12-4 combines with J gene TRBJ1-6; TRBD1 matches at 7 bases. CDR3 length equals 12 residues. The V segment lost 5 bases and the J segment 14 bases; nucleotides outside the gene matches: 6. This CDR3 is CASSRQGEALHF. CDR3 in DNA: TGTGCCAGCAGTCGACAGGGTGAGGCCCTCCACTTT.

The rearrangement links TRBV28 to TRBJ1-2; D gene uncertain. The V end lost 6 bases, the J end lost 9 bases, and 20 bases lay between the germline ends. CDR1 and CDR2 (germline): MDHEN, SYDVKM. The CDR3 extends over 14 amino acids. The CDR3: CASSPLSVVRSYTF. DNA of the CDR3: TGTGCCAGCAGCCCCCTTTCGGTTGTTCGGAGCTACACCTTC.

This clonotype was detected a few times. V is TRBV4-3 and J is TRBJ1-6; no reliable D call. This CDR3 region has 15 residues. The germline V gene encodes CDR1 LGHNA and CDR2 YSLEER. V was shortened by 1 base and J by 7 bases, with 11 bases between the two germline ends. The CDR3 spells CASSQGGRRNSPLHF. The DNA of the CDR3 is TGCGCCAGCAGCCAAGGAGGGCGCCGCAATTCACCCCTCCACTTT.

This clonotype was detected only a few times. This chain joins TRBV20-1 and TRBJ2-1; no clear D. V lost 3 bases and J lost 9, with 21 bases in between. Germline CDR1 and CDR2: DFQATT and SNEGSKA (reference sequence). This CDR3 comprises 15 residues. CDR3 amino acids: CSASVVTRLVGEQFF. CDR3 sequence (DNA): TGCAGTGCTAGTGTTGTTACCCGACTGGTAGGTGAGCAGTTCTTC.

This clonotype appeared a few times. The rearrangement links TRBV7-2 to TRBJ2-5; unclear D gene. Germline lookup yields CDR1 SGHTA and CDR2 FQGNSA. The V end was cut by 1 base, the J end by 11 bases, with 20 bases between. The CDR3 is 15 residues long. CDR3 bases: TGTGCCAGCAGCTTAGATCCCCAACCCGTCAATGAGCAGTACTTC. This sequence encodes CASSLDPQPVNEQYF.

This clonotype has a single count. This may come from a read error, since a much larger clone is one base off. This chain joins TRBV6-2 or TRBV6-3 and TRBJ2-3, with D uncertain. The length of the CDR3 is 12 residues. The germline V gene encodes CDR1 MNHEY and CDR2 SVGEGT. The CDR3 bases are TGTGCCAGCAGTTACCACCCAGAGACGCAGTATTTT. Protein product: CASSYHPETQYF.

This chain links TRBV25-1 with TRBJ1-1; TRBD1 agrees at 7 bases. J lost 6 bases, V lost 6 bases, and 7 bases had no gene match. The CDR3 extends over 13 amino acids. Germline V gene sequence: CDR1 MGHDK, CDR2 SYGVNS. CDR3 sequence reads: CASRETGRAEAFF. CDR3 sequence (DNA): TGTGCCAGCAGAGAGACAGGGCGGGCTGAAGCTTTCTTT.

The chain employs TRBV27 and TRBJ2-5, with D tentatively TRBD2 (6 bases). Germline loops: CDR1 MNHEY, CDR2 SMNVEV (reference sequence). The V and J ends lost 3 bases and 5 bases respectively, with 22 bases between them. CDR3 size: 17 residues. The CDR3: CASSFNRLGGPLETQYF. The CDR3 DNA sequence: TGTGCCAGCAGTTTTAACCGACTAGGAGGGCCCCTGGAGACCCAGTACTTC.

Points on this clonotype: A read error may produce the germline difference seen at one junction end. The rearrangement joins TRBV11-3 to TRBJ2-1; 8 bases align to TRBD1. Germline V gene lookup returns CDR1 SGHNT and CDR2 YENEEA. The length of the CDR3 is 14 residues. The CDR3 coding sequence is TGTGCCAGCATCTTAATTACAGGGGGCAATGAGCAGTTCTTC. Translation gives CASILITGGNEQFF.

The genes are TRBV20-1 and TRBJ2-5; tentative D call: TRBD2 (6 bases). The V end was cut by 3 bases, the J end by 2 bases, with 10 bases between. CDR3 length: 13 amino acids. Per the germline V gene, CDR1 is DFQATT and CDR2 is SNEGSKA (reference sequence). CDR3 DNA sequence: TGCAGTGCTAGGATGGCGGGGCAAGAGACCCAGTACTTC. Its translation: CSARMAGQETQYF.